This entry describes one T cell receptor (beta chain). Its antigen is not known. This record belongs to a study of cytomegalovirus exposure and HLA in healthy donors. The CDR3 is 14 residues long. V lost 3 bases, J lost 5 bases, and 16 bases lay in between. Germline values: CDR1 SQVTM, CDR2 ANQGSEA. Whole-study findings and limits: Reportedly, diagnosis of cytomegalovirus status by the classifier showed high specificity and sensitivity. Solely CMV serostatus was available to characterize immune exposure. A later look showed TCR association rates differing by HLA locus, highest for DRB1 and lowest for HLA-C. About 87% or about 30% of the time was how often most TCR beta V segments were productive, according to an earlier analysis.

PCR amplification relied on 60 Vbeta primers (plus 13 Jbeta primers). Sequencing was performed with immunoSEQ multiplex PCR; in TCRdb, only in-frame clones are kept and a portion is missing. The data show about 93,000 clones, with about 82% seen just once and less than 9.5% held by the top ten. This rearrangement joins TRBV29-1 to TRBJ1-1; D is perhaps TRBD1 (5 bases). Sequences were obtained from PBMCs. The clonotype was recovered from a man aged 25 to 40 in good health and CMV-seronegative. The CDR3 loop reads CSVEPRLSGTEAFF. The CDR3 coding sequence is TGCAGCGTTGAGCCACGATTGTCAGGGACTGAAGCTTTCTTT.